Below, one T cell receptor beta chain is given with its context. During active infection, Seattle patients enrolled and were then monitored through disease. These data originate in a study of blood T cell repertoires in COVID-19. As for the study in general: Samples of COVID-19 (acute and convalescent) were obtained from the United States, Italy and Spain. PBMCs, B-cell-depleted T cells, or T cells provided the cDNA or gDNA that made up the material.

TCRdb's table, derived via immunoSEQ multiplex PCR, lists solely in-frame clones and lacks some. The profile shows 250,000 or so clones, about 91% of them singletons. V gave up 8 bases and J gave up 5 bases; unmatched junction bases: 5. This CDR3 region has 13 residues. Germline assignment: CDR1 SNHLY and CDR2 FYNNEI. This clonotype originated in a woman in her twenties or thirties with COVID-19, enrolled during active disease. The chain uses TRBV2 and TRBJ1-2; 10 bases line up with TRBD1. Sequencing was performed on peripheral blood. The CDR3 nucleotides read TGTGCCAGCCCCGGGACAGGGGTTTATGGCTACACCTTC. It yields the protein CASPGTGVYGYTF.